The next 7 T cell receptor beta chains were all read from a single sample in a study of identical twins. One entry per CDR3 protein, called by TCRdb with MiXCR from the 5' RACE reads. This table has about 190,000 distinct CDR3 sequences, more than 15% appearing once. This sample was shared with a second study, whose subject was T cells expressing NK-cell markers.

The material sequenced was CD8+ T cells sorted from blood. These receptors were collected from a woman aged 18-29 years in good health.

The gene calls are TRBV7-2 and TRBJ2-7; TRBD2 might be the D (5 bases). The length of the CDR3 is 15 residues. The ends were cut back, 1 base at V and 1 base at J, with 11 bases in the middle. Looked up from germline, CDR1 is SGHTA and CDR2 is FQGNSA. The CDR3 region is CASSLEAGTSYEQYF. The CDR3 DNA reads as TGTGCCAGCAGCTTAGAGGCGGGCACTTCCTACGAGCAGTACTTC.

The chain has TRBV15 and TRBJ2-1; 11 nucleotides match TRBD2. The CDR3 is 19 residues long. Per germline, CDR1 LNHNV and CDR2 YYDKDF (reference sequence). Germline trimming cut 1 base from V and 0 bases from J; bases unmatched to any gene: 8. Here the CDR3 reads CATSRGSGRAPSSYNEQFF. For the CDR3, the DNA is TGTGCCACCAGCAGAGGTAGCGGGAGGGCACCTAGCTCCTACAATGAGCAGTTCTTC.

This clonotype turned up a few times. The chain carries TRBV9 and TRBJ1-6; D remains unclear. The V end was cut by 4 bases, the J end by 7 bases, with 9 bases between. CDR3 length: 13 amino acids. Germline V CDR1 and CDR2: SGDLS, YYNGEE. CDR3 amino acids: CASSLVMNSPLHF. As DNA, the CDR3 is TGTGCCAGCAGCCTAGTGATGAATTCACCCCTCCACTTT. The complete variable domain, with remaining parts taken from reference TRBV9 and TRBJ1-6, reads DSGVTQTPKHLITATGQRVTLRCSPRSGDLSVYWYQQSLDQGLQFLIQYYNGEERAKGNILERFSAQQFPDLHSELNLSSLELGDSALYFCASSLVMNSPLHFGNGTRLTVT.

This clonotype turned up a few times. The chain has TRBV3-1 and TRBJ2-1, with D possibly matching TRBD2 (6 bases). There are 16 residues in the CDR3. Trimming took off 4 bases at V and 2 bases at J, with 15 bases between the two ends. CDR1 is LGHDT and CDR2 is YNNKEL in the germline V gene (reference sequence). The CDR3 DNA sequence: TGTGCCAGCAGCCCAACTAGCTCCAATCCCTACAATGAGCAGTTCTTC. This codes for CASSPTSSNPYNEQFF.

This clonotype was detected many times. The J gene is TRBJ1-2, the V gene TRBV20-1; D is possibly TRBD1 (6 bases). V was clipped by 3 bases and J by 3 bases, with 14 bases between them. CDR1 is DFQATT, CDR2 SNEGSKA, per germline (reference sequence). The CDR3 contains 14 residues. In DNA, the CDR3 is TGCAGTGCTAGGAGGGCAGGGGAGGACTATGGCTACACCTTC. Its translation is CSARRAGEDYGYTF.

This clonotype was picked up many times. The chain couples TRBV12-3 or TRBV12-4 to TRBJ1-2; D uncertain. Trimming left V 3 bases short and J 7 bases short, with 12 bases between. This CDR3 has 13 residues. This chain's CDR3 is CASSFGQPLGYTF. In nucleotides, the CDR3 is TGTGCCAGCAGTTTCGGTCAGCCTCTTGGCTACACCTTC.

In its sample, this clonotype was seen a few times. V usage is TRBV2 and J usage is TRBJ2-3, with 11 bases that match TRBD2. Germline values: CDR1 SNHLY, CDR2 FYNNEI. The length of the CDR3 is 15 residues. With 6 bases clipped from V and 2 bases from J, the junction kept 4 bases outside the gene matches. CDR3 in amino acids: CASRETSGTTDTQYF. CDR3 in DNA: TGTGCCAGCAGGGAGACTAGCGGGACCACAGATACGCAGTATTTT.